Listed below are T cell receptor beta chains from one sample, sequenced in a study of cytomegalovirus exposure and HLA in healthy donors. The data were produced by immunoSEQ multiplex PCR, yet TCRdb's version contains in-frame clones alone and is incomplete. The sample consists of hundreds of thousands of clones, just over 85% of them appearing once. The sample consisted of PBMCs. All receptors come from a woman between 18 and 29 years old in good health and CMV-seronegative. The CDR3 runs from the conserved cysteine through the conserved F or W. The order of the fields is clone size, V gene, D gene, J gene, CDR3 DNA, CDR3 protein. The D gene is left open where the match is weak. Part of the rows lack a size; the others show once, few, many or a class for expanded clones.

-	TRBV9	TRBD2	TRBJ2-7	TGTGCCAGCAGCGCAGACGGGACTAGCGGGAGTCGGGGCGAGCAGTACTTC	CASSADGTSGSRGEQYF
-	TRBV5-4	-	TRBJ2-5	TGTGCCAGCAGCCTTGGGGCAGGCCAGAGCCAAGAGACCCAGTACTTC	CASSLGAGQSQETQYF
once	TRBV4-1	TRBD1	TRBJ1-1	TGCGCCAGCAGCCAAGAAACAGGGGGCTGGAGCACTGAAGCTTTCTTT	CASSQETGGWSTEAFF
-	TRBV25-1	-	TRBJ1-1	TGTGCCAGCAGTGAATACAGTGAAGCTTTCTTT	CASSEYSEAFF
-	TRBV11-2	-	TRBJ1-1	TGTGCCAGCAGCTTGGGTCGGCTCAGGCCTGAAGCTTTCTTT	CASSLGRLRPEAFF
-	TRBV11-2	-	TRBJ1-3	TGTGCCAGCAGCTCCACAGGGATCGCTGGAAACACCATATATTTT	CASSSTGIAGNTIYF
-	TRBV11-3	-	TRBJ2-1	TGTGCCAGCAGCTTAGGGATGGGGGGTTGGGATGAGCAGTTCTTC	CASSLGMGGWDEQFF
-	TRBV2	TRBD1	TRBJ2-7	TGTGCCAGCATGGGGACAGGCACCTACGAGCAGTACTTC	CASMGTGTYEQYF
-	TRBV7-2	-	TRBJ2-7	TGTGCCAGCAGCCGCGATCTTACCTACGAGCAGTACTTC	CASSRDLTYEQYF
few	TRBV7-3	-	TRBJ2-5	TGTGCCAGCAGCTTACGCGGGACTGACGGGGAGACCCAGTACTTC	CASSLRGTDGETQYF
few	TRBV27	-	TRBJ1-2	TGTGCCAGCAGTTTAAGGGGTACCGGCTACACCTTC	CASSLRGTGYTF
-	TRBV28	-	TRBJ2-1	TGTGCCAGCAGTTTACAGGGAGGACTATACAATGAGCAGTTCTTC	CASSLQGGLYNEQFF
-	TRBV25-1	-	TRBJ1-2	TGTGCCAGCAGTGAAACCGGGACGGGGGATTATGGCTACACCTTC	CASSETGTGDYGYTF
-	TRBV28	TRBD1	TRBJ2-7	TGTGCCAGCAGCCAGCTCAGACAGGGGACGTACGAGCAGTACTTC	CASSQLRQGTYEQYF
-	TRBV2	-	TRBJ1-2	TGTGCCAGCATCCTTACACCAAATGGCTACACCTTC	CASILTPNGYTF
-	TRBV19	TRBD2	TRBJ2-3	TGTGCCAGTAGTATACAACTAGCGGGAGGGCGGAATACGCAGTATTTT	CASSIQLAGGRNTQYF
-	TRBV2	-	TRBJ2-7	TGTGCCAGCAGGGAGGGGTCTGGCAAAAACGAGCAGTACTTC	CASREGSGKNEQYF
-	TRBV5-1	TRBD2	TRBJ2-1	TGCGCCAGCTCCTCGACTAGCCCCCTCTACAATGAGCAGTTCTTC	CASSSTSPLYNEQFF
-	TRBV27	TRBD2	TRBJ2-3	TGTGCCAGCAGCCATAAACCCTCTAGCGGGGGGGCTGTAGATACGCAGTATTTT	CASSHKPSSGGAVDTQYF
-	TRBV9	-	TRBJ1-1	TGTGCCAGCAGCGCCCTGGGACACCAGAACACTGAAGCTTTCTTT	CASSALGHQNTEAFF
-	TRBV7-9	TRBD1	TRBJ2-1	TGTGCCAGCAGGCTTGGGACAGGGGGCAATGAGCAGTTCTTC	CASRLGTGGNEQFF
-	TRBV2	-	TRBJ1-4	TGTGCCAGCAGGAGGCACCTTAATGAAAAACTGTTTTTT	CASRRHLNEKLFF
-	TRBV9	TRBD2	TRBJ2-2	TGTGCCAGCAGCGTCCCCCGGCCTAGCGGGAGGGTTAACACCGGGGAGCTGTTTTTT	CASSVPRPSGRVNTGELFF
-	TRBV7-9	TRBD1	TRBJ1-1	TGTGCCAGCAGCTCCGGACAGGGACTCAACACTGAAGCTTTCTTT	CASSSGQGLNTEAFF
-	TRBV6-1	-	TRBJ2-1	TGTGCCAGCAGTGAAAGCCGACTTGGATTCGGCTACAATGAGCAGTTCTTC	CASSESRLGFGYNEQFF
-	TRBV5-4	TRBD1	TRBJ1-2	TGTGCCAGCAGCTTTGGACAGGGAGCATTGTCGGGGTATGGCTACACCTTC	CASSFGQGALSGYGYTF
-	TRBV2	TRBD1	TRBJ1-5	TGTGCCAGCAACACAGGGGGACCCAATCAGCCCCAGCATTTT	CASNTGGPNQPQHF
-	TRBV6-1	-	TRBJ2-7	TGTGCCAGCAGTGAAGTCTGGGCGTTAGCCTACGAGCAGTACTTC	CASSEVWALAYEQYF
-	TRBV28	-	TRBJ1-1	TGTGCCAGCATAGGCGGGGGCGGAACTGAAGCTTTCTTT	CASIGGGGTEAFF
-	TRBV28	-	TRBJ1-5	TGTGCCAGCAGTCCACCTGGGGGGGGCCATCAGCCCCAGCATTTT	CASSPPGGGHQPQHF
-	TRBV6-4	TRBD2	TRBJ2-7	TGTGCCAGCAGTGACCCCATCGAAGGCTCGAAGCGGGGGGCCTCCGTGGTGGAGCAGTACTTC	CASSDPIEGSKRGASVVEQYF
-	TRBV27	TRBD2	TRBJ2-2	TGTGCCAGCAGGACTCGGACTAGCGGGAGGGCCGGGGAGCTGTTTTTT	CASRTRTSGRAGELFF
-	TRBV28	TRBD1	TRBJ2-5	TGTGCCAGCAGGAGTCCCACAGGGGAACAAGGAGAGACCCAGTACTTC	CASRSPTGEQGETQYF
-	TRBV4-1	-	TRBJ2-1	TGCGCCAGCAGCCAAGTGGTGCGGGGCTCCTACAATGAGCAGTTCTTC	CASSQVVRGSYNEQFF
-	TRBV14	-	TRBJ2-3	TGTGCCAGCAGCCTCCAGACTAGTTCGGCAGATACGCAGTATTTT	CASSLQTSSADTQYF
-	TRBV13	-	TRBJ2-3	TGTGCCAGCAGCGAAACCGGGATAAGCACAGATACGCAGTATTTT	CASSETGISTDTQYF
-	TRBV7-8	-	TRBJ2-7	TGTGCCAGCAGCTTAGCGGCATACGCTTCCGAGCAGTACTTC	CASSLAAYASEQYF
-	TRBV27	TRBD2	TRBJ2-1	TGTGCCAGCCGAGGCGGGGGGGCGGCTGAGCAGTTCTTC	CASRGGGAAEQFF
-	TRBV19	-	TRBJ1-1	TGTGCCAGTAGTCTCGAACGGGACTTGACTGAAGCTTTCTTT	CASSLERDLTEAFF
-	TRBV5-1	-	TRBJ1-1	TGCGCCAGCAGCCCCTTGTCAAACAGGAACACTGAAGCTTTCTTT	CASSPLSNRNTEAFF
few	TRBV28	TRBD1	TRBJ2-7	TGTGCCAGCAGGGGGACAGGGAGTCCCTACGAGCAGTACTTC	CASRGTGSPYEQYF
-	TRBV6-1	-	TRBJ2-5	TGTGCCAGCAGTGAAGTTTGGGCAGTACTTAATAAAGAGACCCAGTACTTC	CASSEVWAVLNKETQYF
-	TRBV13	TRBD1	TRBJ1-4	TGTGCCAGCAGCTTAGGACAGGGGGGCGAAAAACTGTTTTTT	CASSLGQGGEKLFF
-	TRBV30	-	TRBJ1-1	TGTGCCTGGAGGAAACAGGGATTCTCTGAAGCTTTCTTT	CAWRKQGFSEAFF
-	TRBV4-1	TRBD1	TRBJ2-7	TGCGCCAGCAGCCAGGGACAGGAGGGTTACAGGCAGTACTTC	CASSQGQEGYRQYF
-	TRBV11-2	-	TRBJ2-1	TGTGCCAGCAGCTTAGATCCTTCCTTCTACAATGAGCAGTTCTTC	CASSLDPSFYNEQFF